Listed below are T cell receptor beta chains from one sample, sequenced in a study of cytomegalovirus exposure and HLA in healthy donors. The table came from immunoSEQ multiplex PCR; TCRdb's copy has only in-frame clones and leaves some out. Here the sample spans roughly 77,000 clones, 78% being singletons. The sequenced sample consisted of PBMCs. These receptors originate from a man aged 40-50 years in good health and CMV-seronegative. The CDR3 runs from the conserved cysteine through the conserved F or W. D genes are given only for firm matches. For some rows the clone size is stated as once, few or many, or as a class when expanded; others skip it.

clone_size	d_call	j_call	v_call	cdr3_length	cdr3_aa	cdr3_nt
-	TRBD1	TRBJ2-3	TRBV11-2	17	CASSLESDRGVRDTQYF	TGTGCCAGCAGCTTAGAGTCGGACAGGGGGGTGAGAGATACGCAGTATTTT
-	-	TRBJ2-7	TRBV6-5	14	CASSTPDKTYEQYF	TGTGCCAGCAGTACTCCCGACAAAACCTACGAGCAGTACTTC
-	TRBD1	TRBJ2-3	TRBV6-5	11	CASSRQGAQYF	TGTGCCAGCAGCAGACAGGGGGCTCAGTATTTT
-	-	TRBJ2-5	TRBV6-5	14	CASSLSWAQETQYF	TGTGCCAGCAGCCTGAGTTGGGCCCAAGAGACCCAGTACTTC
-	TRBD1	TRBJ1-2	TRBV5-6	16	CASSLYDRAANYGYTF	TGTGCCAGCAGCCTCTACGACAGGGCGGCTAACTATGGCTACACCTTC
-	TRBD1	TRBJ2-7	TRBV29-1	14	CSVVLGQAGYEQYF	TGCAGCGTTGTACTAGGACAGGCTGGGTACGAGCAGTACTTC
-	-	TRBJ1-1	TRBV5-4	13	CASSLGDREDAFF	TGTGCCAGCAGCTTGGGAGACCGGGAGGATGCTTTCTTT
-	TRBD2	TRBJ2-1	TRBV7-8	15	CASSNSGWTSGKPFF	TGTGCCAGCAGCAACAGTGGGTGGACTAGCGGGAAGCCGTTCTTC
-	TRBD1	TRBJ1-2	TRBV25-1	17	CASSERAGGAFEGGYTF	TGTGCCAGCAGTGAACGTGCAGGGGGCGCTTTTGAAGGTGGCTACACCTTC
once	-	TRBJ2-7	TRBV29-1	14	CSVEKEGLEYEQYF	TGCAGCGTTGAAAAGGAGGGCCTAGAGTACGAGCAGTACTTC
-	-	TRBJ2-7	TRBV6-6	16	CASNELRGAPFYEQYF	TGTGCCAGCAACGAACTCCGGGGGGCCCCCTTCTACGAGCAGTACTTC
-	-	TRBJ1-1	TRBV27	14	CASSFRFMNTEAFF	TGTGCCAGCAGTTTTCGGTTCATGAACACTGAAGCTTTCTTT
-	-	TRBJ1-2	TRBV6-1	14	CASSEGLGFYGYTF	TGTGCCAGCAGTGAAGGACTAGGGTTCTATGGCTACACCTTC
-	TRBD2	TRBJ2-3	TRBV27	15	CASSLYAGGTDTQYF	TGTGCCAGCAGTTTATATGCGGGAGGCACAGATACGCAGTATTTT
-	-	TRBJ1-3	TRBV28	16	CASSLPLRASGSTIYF	TGTGCCAGCAGTTTACCCCTTCGGGCTAGCGGATCCACCATATATTTT
-	-	TRBJ2-5	TRBV5-4	13	CASSFDTLETQYF	TGTGCCAGCAGCTTTGACACACTAGAGACCCAGTACTTC